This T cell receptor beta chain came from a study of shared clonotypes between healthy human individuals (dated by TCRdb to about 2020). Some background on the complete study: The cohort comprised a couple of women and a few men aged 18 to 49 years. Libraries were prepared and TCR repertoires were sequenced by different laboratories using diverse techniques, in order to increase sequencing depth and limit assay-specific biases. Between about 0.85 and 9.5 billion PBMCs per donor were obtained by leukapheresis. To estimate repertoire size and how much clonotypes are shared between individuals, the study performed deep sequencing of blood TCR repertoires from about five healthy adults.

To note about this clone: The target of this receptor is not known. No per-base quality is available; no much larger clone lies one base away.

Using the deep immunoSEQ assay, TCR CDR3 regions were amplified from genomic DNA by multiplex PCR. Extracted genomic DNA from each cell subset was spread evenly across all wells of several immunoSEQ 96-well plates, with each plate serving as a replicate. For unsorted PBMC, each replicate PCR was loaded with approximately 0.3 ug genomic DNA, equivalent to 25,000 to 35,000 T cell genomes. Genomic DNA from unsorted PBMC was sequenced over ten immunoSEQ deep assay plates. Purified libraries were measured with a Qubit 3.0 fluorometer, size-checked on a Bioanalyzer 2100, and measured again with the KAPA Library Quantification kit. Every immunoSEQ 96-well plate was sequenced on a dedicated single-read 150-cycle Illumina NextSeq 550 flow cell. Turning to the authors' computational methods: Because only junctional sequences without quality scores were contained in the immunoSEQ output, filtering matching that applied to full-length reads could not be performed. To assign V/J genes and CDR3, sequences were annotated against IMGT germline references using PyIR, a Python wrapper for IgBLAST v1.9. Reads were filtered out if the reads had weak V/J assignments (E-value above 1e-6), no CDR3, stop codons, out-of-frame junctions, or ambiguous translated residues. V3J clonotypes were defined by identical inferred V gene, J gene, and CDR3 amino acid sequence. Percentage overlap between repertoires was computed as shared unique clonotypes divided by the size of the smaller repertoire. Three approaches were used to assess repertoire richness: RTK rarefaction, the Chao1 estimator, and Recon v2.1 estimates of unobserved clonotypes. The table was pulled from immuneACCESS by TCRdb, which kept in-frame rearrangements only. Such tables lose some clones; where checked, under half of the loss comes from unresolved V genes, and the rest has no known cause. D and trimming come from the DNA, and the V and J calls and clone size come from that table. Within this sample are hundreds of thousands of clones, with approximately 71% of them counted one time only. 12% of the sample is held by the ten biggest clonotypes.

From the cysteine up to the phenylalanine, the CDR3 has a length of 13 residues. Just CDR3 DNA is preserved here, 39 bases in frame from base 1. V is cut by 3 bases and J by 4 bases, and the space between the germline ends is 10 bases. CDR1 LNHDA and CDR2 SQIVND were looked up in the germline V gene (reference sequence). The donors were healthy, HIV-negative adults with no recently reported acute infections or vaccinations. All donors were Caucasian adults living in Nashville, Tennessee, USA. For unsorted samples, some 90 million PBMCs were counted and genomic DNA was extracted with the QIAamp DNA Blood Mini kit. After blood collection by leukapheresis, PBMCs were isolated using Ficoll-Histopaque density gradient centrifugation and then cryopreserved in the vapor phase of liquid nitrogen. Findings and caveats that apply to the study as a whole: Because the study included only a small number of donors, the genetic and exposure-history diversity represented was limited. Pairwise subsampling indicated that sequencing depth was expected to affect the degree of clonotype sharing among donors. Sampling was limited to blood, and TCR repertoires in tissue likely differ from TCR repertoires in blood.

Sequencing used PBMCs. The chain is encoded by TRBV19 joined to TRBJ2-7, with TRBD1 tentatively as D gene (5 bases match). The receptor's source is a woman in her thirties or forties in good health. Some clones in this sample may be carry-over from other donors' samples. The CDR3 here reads CASSMDTSYEQYF. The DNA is TGTGCCAGTAGTATGGACACCTCGTACGAGCAGTACTTC. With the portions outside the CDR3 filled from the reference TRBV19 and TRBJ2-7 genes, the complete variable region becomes DGGITQSPKYLFRKEGQNVTLSCEQNLNHDAMYWYRQDPGQGLRLIYYSQIVNDFQKGDIAEGYSVSREKKESFPLTVTSAQKNPTAFYLCASSMDTSYEQYFGPGTRLTVT.